Listed here is a single T cell receptor beta chain. Its antigen is undetermined. V lost 0 bases, J lost 2 bases, and 14 bases lay in between. The CDR3 extends over 16 amino acids. In germline, CDR1 is SGDLS, CDR2 YYNGEE. This entry belongs to a study of OX40 agonist ivuxolimab in advanced cancers. Whole-study context: Given to patients was ivuxolimab, an agonistic anti-OX40 (CD134) antibody. General study results and limits: CD8+ T cells (on average) carried more expanded clones than CD4+ T cells.

The protocol was immunoSEQ multiplex PCR, while the TCRdb copy is restricted to in-frame clones and leaves out a portion. Here the sample spans over 20,000 clones, around 80% being singletons. Sequenced here: CD4+ or CD8+ T cells sorted from blood, sampled in a trial of the OX40 agonist ivuxolimab. The chain couples TRBV9 to TRBJ2-5, with D perhaps matching TRBD1 (6 bases). The source of this sequence is an adult with an advanced solid tumor such as melanoma, head and neck, liver or kidney cancer. In nucleotides, the CDR3 is TGTGCCAGCAGCGTAGACGGCAGGGGCCTTCAAGAGACCCAGTACTTC. It is translated as CASSVDGRGLQETQYF.